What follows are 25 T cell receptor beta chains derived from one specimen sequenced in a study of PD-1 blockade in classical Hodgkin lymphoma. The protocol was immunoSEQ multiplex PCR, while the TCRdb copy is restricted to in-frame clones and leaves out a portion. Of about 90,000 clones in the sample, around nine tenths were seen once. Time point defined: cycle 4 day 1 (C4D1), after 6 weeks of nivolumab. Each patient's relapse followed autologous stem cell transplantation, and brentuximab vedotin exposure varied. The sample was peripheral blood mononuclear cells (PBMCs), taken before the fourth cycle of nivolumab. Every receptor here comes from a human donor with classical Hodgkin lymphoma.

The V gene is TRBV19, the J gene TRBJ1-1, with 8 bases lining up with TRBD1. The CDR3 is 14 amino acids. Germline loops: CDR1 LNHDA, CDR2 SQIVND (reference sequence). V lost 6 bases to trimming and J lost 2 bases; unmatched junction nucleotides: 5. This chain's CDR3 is CASRQGTGNTEAFF. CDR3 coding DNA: TGTGCCAGTAGGCAGGGGACAGGTAACACTGAAGCTTTCTTT.

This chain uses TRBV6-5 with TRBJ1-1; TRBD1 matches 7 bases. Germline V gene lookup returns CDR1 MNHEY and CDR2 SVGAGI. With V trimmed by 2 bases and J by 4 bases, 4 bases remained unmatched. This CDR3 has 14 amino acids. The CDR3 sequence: CASSYDRVRTEAFF. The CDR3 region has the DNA TGTGCCAGCAGTTACGACAGGGTCCGCACTGAAGCTTTCTTT.

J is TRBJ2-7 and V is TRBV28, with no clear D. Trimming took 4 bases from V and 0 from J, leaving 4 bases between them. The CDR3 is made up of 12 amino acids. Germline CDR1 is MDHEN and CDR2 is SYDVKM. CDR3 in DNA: TGTGCCAGCAGTTACCCCTCCTACGAGCAGTACTTC. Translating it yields CASSYPSYEQYF.

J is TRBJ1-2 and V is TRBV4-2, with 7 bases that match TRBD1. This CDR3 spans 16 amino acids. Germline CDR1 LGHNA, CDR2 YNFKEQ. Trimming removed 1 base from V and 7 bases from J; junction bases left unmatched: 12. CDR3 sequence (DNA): TGTGCCAGCAGCCAAGCCGGGGACAGTACTGAGGGTGGCTACACCTTC. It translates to CASSQAGDSTEGGYTF.

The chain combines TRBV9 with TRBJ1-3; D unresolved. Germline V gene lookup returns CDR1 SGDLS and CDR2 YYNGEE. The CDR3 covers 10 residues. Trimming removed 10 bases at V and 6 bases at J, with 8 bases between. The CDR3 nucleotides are TGTGCCCGGCCCACAAACACCATATATTTT. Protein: CARPTNTIYF.

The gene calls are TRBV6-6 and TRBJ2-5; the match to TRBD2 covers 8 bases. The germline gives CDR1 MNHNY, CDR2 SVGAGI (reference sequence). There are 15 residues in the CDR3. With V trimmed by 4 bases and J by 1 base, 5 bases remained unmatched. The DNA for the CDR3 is TGTGCCAGCAGTTTGGGACTAGGGGGCCAAGAGACCCAGTACTTC. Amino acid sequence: CASSLGLGGQETQYF.

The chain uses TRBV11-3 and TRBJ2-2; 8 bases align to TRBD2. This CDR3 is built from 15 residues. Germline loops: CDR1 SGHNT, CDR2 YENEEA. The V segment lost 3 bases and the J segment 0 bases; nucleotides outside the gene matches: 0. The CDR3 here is CASSFSGTNTGELFF. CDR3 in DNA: TGTGCCAGCAGCTTTAGCGGGACGAACACCGGGGAGCTGTTTTTT.

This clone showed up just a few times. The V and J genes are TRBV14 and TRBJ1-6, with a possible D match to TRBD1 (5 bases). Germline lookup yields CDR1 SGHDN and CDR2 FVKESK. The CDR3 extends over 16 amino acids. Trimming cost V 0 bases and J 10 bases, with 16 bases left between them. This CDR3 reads CASSQDSPGRVSPLHF. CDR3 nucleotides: TGTGCCAGCAGCCAAGACTCCCCAGGGCGAGTCTCACCCCTCCACTTT.

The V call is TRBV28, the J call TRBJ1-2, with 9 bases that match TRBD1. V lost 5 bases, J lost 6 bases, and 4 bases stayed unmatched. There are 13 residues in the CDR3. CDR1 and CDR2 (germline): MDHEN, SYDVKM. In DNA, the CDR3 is TGTGCCAGCAGTCCCGGGGACAGGGATGGCTACACCTTC. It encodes CASSPGDRDGYTF.

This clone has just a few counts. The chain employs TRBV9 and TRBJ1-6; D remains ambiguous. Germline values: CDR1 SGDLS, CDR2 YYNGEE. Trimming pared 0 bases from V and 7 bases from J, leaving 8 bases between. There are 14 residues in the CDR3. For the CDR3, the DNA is TGTGCCAGCAGCGTAGGGCGCCTAAATTCACCCCTCCACTTT. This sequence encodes CASSVGRLNSPLHF.

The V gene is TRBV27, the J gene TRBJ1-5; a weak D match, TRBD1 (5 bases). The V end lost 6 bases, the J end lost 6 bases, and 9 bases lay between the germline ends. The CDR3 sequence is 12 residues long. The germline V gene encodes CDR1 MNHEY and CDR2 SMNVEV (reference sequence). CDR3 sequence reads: CASRSGGQPQHF. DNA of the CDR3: TGTGCCAGCAGGTCCGGGGGTCAGCCCCAGCATTTT.

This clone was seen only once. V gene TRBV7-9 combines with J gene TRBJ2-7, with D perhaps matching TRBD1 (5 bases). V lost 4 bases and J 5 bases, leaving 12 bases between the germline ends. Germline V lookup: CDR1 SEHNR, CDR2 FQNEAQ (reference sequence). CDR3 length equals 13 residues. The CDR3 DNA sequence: TGTGCCAGCAGCTCCTCCAGGGTTCACGAGCAGTACTTC. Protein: CASSSSRVHEQYF.

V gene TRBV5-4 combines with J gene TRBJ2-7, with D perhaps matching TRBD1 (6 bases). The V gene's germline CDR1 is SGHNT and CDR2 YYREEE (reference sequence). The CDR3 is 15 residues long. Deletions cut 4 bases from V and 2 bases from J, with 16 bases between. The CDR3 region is CASSPTGTITYEQYF. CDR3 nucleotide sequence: TGTGCCAGCAGCCCGACCGGGACAATTACCTACGAGCAGTACTTC.

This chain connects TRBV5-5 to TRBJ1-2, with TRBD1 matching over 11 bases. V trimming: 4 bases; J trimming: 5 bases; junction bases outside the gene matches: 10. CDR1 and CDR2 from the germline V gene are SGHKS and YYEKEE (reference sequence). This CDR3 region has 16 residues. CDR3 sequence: CASSGSPGQGVYGYTF. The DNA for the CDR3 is TGTGCCAGCAGCGGGTCCCCGGGACAGGGGGTTTATGGCTACACCTTC.

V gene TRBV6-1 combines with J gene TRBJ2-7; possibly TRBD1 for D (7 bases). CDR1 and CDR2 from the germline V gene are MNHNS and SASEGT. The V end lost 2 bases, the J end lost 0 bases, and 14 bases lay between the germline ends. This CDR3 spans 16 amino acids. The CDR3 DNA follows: TGTGCCAGCAGTGAACAGGGGGGACACAGCTCCTACGAGCAGTACTTC. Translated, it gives CASSEQGGHSSYEQYF.

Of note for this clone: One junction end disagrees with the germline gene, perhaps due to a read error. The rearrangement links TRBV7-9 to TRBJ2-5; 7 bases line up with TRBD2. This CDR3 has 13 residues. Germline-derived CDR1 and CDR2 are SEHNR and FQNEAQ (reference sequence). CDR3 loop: CASRLAGGETQYF. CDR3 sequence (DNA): TGTGCCAGCAGGTTAGCGGGCGGGGAGACCCAGTACTTC. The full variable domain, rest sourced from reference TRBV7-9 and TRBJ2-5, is DTGVSQNPRHKITKRGQNVTFRCDPISEHNRLYWYRQTLGQGPEFLTYFQNEAQLEKSRLLSDRFSAERPKGSFSTLEIQRTEQGDSAMYLCASRLAGGETQYFGPGTRLLVL.

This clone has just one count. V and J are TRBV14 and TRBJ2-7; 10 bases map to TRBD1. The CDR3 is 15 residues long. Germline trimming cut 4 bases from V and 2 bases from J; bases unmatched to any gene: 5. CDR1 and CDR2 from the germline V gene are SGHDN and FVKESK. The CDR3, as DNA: TGTGCCAGCAGCCCAGCAGGACAGGGGGCCTACGAGCAGTACTTC. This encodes CASSPAGQGAYEQYF.

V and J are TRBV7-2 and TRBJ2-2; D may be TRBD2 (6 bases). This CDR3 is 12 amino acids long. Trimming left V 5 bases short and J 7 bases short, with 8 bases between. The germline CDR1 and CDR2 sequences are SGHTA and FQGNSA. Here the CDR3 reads CASSPTSGELFF. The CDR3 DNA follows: TGTGCCAGCAGCCCGACTAGCGGGGAGCTGTTTTTT.

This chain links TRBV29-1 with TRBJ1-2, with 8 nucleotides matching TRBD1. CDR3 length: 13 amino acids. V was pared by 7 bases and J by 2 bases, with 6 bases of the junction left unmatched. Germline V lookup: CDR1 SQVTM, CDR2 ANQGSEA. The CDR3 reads CSADRGNNYGYTF. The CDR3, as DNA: TGCAGCGCCGACAGGGGCAACAACTATGGCTACACCTTC.

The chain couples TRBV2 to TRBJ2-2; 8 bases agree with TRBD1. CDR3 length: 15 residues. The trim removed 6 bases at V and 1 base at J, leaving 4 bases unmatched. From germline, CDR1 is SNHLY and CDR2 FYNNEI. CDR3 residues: CASRPTGGNTGELFF. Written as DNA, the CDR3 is TGTGCCAGCAGACCCACAGGGGGGAACACCGGGGAGCTGTTTTTT.

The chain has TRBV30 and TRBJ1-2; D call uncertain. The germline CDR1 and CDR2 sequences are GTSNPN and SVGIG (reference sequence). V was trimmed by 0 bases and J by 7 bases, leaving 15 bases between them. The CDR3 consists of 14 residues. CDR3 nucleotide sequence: TGTGCCTGGAGTGTACAAAAGCCGGAGGGTGGCTACACCTTC. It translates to CAWSVQKPEGGYTF.

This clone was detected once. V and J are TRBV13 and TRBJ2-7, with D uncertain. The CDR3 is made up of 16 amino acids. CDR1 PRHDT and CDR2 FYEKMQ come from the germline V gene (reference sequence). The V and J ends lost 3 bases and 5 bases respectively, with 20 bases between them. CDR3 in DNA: TGTGCCAGCAGCTTGGGCCCGGTCCCCGATCCCCACGAGCAGTACTTC. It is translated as CASSLGPVPDPHEQYF.

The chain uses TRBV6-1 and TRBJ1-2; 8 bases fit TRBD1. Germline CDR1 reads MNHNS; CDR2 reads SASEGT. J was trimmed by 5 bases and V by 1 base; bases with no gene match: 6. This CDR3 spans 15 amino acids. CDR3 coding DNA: TGTGCCAGCAGTGAAGACAGGACAGGGCTGTATGGCTACACCTTC. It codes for CASSEDRTGLYGYTF.

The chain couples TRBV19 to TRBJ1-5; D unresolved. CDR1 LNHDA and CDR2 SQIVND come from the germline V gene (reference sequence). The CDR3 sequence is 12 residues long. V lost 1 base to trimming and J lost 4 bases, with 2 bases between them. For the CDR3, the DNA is TGTGCCAGTAGTATAGGGAATCAGCCCCAGCATTTT. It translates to CASSIGNQPQHF.

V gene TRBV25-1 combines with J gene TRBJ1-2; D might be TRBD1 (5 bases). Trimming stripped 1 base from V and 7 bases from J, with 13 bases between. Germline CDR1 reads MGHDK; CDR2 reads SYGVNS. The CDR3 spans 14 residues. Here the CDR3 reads CASSEWSGLIGYTF. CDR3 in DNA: TGTGCCAGCAGTGAATGGTCAGGGCTTATTGGCTACACCTTC.